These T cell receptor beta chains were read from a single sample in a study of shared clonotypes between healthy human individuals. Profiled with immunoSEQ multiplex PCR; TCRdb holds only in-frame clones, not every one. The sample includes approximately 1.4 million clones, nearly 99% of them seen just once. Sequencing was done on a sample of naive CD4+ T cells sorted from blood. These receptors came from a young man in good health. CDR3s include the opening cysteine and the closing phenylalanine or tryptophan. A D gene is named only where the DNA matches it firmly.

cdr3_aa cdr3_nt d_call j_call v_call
CASSVRGGGQETQYF TGTGCCAGCAGCGTTAGAGGGGGAGGCCAAGAGACCCAGTACTTC NA TRBJ2-5 TRBV9
CASSLVGQAYNEQFF TGTGCCAGCAGTTTAGTTGGGCAGGCCTACAATGAGCAGTTCTTC NA TRBJ2-1 TRBV28
CASSTRTYNEQFF TGTGCCAGCAGCACAAGAACCTACAATGAGCAGTTCTTC NA TRBJ2-1 TRBV9
CASSLATGQLGGEQYF TGTGCCAGCAGCTTAGCTACAGGGCAACTGGGTGGCGAGCAGTACTTC NA TRBJ2-7 TRBV7-9
CASSTPLGRWIF TGTGCCAGCAGTACCCCCTTGGGGAGGTGGATCTTC NA TRBJ2-1 TRBV6-5
CASSLRASASSTDTQYF TGTGCCAGCAGCTTGAGGGCTAGCGCGAGTAGCACAGATACGCAGTATTTT NA TRBJ2-3 TRBV5-8
CASSSGPQETQYF TGTGCCAGCAGCTCCGGACCCCAAGAGACCCAGTACTTC NA TRBJ2-5 TRBV11-3
CASSVGTGEETQYF TGTGCCAGCAGCGTGGGGACAGGCGAAGAGACCCAGTACTTC TRBD1 TRBJ2-5 TRBV5-4
CASTPAGGTQYF TGTGCCAGCACCCCTGCCGGGGGGACCCAGTACTTC NA TRBJ2-5 TRBV28
CASSLSGSSYEQYF TGTGCCAGCAGTTTGTCAGGGAGCTCCTACGAGCAGTACTTC NA TRBJ2-7 TRBV28
CASSLRTSGSSYNEQFF TGTGCCAGCAGCTTAAGGACTAGCGGTAGCTCCTACAATGAGCAGTTCTTC TRBD2 TRBJ2-1 TRBV7-6